This paragraph reports one T cell receptor beta chain. The antigen remains undetermined. These data belong to a study of identical twins. General study points: The more abundant beta clonotypes in cord blood had fewer insertions, and memory repertoires did not show this.

Every one of the donors was a healthy Caucasian. Template switching supplied a universal primer site; unique molecular identifiers were carried on the cDNA. TCRdb re-derived calls from the 5' RACE reads in MiXCR, one entry per CDR3 protein. This repertoire shows some 240,000 distinct CDR3 sequences, roughly 8% found once; its top ten account for roughly 3%. V lost 0 bases, J lost 10 bases, and 25 bases lay in between. Germline CDR1 and CDR2: SQVTM and ANQGSEA. The CDR3 has 17 residues. The sample also formed part of further work on yellow fever vaccine responses in identical twins.

What was sequenced was CD8+ T cells sorted from blood. The TCR sequence derives from a woman in her late teens or twenties in good health. The gene calls are TRBV29-1 and TRBJ2-1, with TRBD2 as a possible D gene (7 bases). The CDR3 DNA sequence: TGCAGCGTTGAAGATCTATTGGGGACGGAGGGGGGGGTAGAGCAGTTCTTC. It yields the protein CSVEDLLGTEGGVEQFF.